The rows below give T cell receptor beta chains drawn from one sample of a study of T cells after yellow fever vaccination. MiXCR was run by TCRdb on the 5' RACE reads, yielding one entry per CDR3 protein. The repertoire holds around 400,000 distinct CDR3 sequences, with more than 9% as singletons. Sequencing was performed on PBMCs, taken on the day of the first yellow fever vaccination. The origin of the receptors is a man between 18 and 29 years old who received the YFV17D yellow fever vaccine. The CDR3 runs from the conserved cysteine through the conserved F or W.

>TRBJ2-5|TRBV7-2
CASSSIERRETQYF
>TRBJ2-2|TRBV10-3
CALGAGLLNTGELFF
>TRBJ2-2|TRBV5-1
CASSLSTVAGKAGELFF
>TRBJ2-1|TRBV7-6
CASSFPGTSGGRSSYNEQFF
>TRBJ2-1|TRBV6-1
CASTDQSYNEQFF
>TRBJ1-1|TRBV6-2/TRBV6-3
CASSTYGGQGIGAFF
>TRBJ2-3|TRBV9
CASSPHLGTTDTQYF
>TRBJ2-3|TRBV21-1
CASSKSYPPPRLGDTQYF
>TRBJ2-4|TRBV4-1
CASSQAQGGLAKNIQYF
>TRBJ2-7|TRBV29-1
CSVEDEAGSEQYF
>TRBJ2-6|TRBV7-9
CASSLRANVLTF
>TRBJ1-5|TRBV9
CASSVQGGSNQPQHF
>TRBJ2-6|TRBV18
CASSPPGRDSGANVLTF
>TRBJ2-1|TRBV11-2
CASSLAQGAYNEQFF
>TRBJ2-5|TRBV18
CASSLLSGGQETQYF
>TRBJ2-2|TRBV7-2
CASSRGQGVIGELFF
>TRBJ2-5|TRBV7-2
CASSTGLAGGGTQYF
>TRBJ1-5|TRBV30
CAWSPTFGTEEHF
>TRBJ2-2|TRBV4-2
CASSQWQGRNTGELFF
>TRBJ2-3|TRBV27
CASSSSWVRATTDTQYF
>TRBJ2-2|TRBV12-3/TRBV12-4
CASSFWGLAGFSSTGELFF
>TRBJ1-2|TRBV6-5
CASSSGWGDGYTF
>TRBJ1-3|TRBV5-1
CASSKEPGNTIYF
>TRBJ2-1|TRBV12-3/TRBV12-4
CASSLVQGSSYNEQFF
>TRBJ1-1|TRBV4-1
CASSQVRLNTEAFF
>TRBJ2-3|TRBV5-1
CASSLAHTGDNTDTQYF
>TRBJ2-5|TRBV20-1
CSAREAGRGAAKTQYF
>TRBJ2-1|TRBV6-2/TRBV6-3
CASSPRTSGGYF
>TRBJ2-3|TRBV10-1
CASLVESGGGRVTDTQYF
>TRBJ2-3|TRBV29-1
CSVKGTGGTTDTQYF
>TRBJ1-3|TRBV6-5
CASSYGLPSGNTIYF
>TRBJ2-5|TRBV28
CASSLPGSGQYF
>TRBJ2-3|TRBV5-1
CASSQIAGVTDTQYF
>TRBJ2-1|TRBV19
CASRLAGGWEQFF
>TRBJ2-7|TRBV7-2
CASSLTSGESSYEQYF
>TRBJ1-1|TRBV5-1
CASSLPGSYTEAFF
>TRBJ2-1|TRBV20-1
CSARPLETGGQFF
>TRBJ1-5|TRBV4-3
CASSLEANSNQPQHF
>TRBJ2-3|TRBV28
CASSSALAANTDTQYF
>TRBJ2-1|TRBV7-9
CASSFGLAGGQSEQFF
>TRBJ2-3|TRBV19
CATAPNRLGRTDTQYF
>TRBJ1-2|TRBV6-5
CASSWTGFDHYGYTF
>TRBJ1-5|TRBV4-1
CASSQRLLNQPQHF
>TRBJ2-3|TRBV7-9
CASSSGQGIWTDTQYF
>TRBJ1-5|TRBV6-2/TRBV6-3
CASSEGGNQPQHF
>TRBJ1-4|TRBV6-2/TRBV6-3
CATPFGTATNEKLFF
>TRBJ2-1|TRBV3-1
CASSPLGHNEQFF
>TRBJ2-1|TRBV20-1
CSAQPGQGTVEQFF
>TRBJ1-5|TRBV20-1
CSARELGEGPQHF
>TRBJ1-1|TRBV9
CASSALDRGDTEAFF
>TRBJ2-5|TRBV7-9
CASSLNQETQYF
>TRBJ2-5|TRBV12-5
CASGSGREETQYF
>TRBJ2-7|TRBV5-6
CASSLVDNYKYF
>TRBJ2-1|TRBV5-4
CASSPPPLAGVAYEQFF
>TRBJ2-1|TRBV10-3
CATGMTLFAPNNEQFF
>TRBJ1-5|TRBV7-2
CASSFYNQPQHF